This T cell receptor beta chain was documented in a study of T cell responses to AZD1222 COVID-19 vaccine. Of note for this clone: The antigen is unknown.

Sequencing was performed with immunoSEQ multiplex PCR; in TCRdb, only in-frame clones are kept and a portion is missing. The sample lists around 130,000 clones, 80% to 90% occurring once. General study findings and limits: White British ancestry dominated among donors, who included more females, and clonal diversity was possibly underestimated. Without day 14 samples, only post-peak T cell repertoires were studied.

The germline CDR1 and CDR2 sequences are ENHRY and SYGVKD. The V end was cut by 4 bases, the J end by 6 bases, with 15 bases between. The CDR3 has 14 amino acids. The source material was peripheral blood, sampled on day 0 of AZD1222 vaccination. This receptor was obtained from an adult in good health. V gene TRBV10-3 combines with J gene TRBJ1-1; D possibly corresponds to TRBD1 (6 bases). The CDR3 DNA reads TGTGCCATCAGTGGGGGAGGCAGGGGCTCTGAAGCTTTCTTT. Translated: CAISGGGRGSEAFF.